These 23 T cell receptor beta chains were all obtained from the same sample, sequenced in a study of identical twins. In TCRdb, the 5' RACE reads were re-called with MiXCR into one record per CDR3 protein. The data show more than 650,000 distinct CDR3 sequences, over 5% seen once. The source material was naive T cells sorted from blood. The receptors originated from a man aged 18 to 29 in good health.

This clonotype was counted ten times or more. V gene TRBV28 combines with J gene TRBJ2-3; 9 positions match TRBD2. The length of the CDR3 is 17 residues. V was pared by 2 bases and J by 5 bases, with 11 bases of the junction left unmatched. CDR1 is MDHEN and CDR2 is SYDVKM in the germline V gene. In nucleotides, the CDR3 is TGTGCCAGCAGTTTAATGGTCTCGGCGGGAGGGGGAGATACGCAGTATTTT. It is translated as CASSLMVSAGGGDTQYF.

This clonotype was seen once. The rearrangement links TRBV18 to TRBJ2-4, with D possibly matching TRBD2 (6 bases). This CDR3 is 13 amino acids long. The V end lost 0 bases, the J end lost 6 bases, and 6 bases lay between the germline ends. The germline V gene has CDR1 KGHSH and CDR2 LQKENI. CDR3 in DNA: TGTGCCAGCTCACCACCGGGACTAAACATTCAGTACTTC. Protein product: CASSPPGLNIQYF.

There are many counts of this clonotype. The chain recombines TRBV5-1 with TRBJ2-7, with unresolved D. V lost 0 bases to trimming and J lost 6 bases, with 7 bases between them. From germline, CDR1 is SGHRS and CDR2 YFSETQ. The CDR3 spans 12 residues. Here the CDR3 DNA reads TGCGCCAGCAGCTTGGAAAGCGCCGAGCAGTACTTC. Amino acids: CASSLESAEQYF.

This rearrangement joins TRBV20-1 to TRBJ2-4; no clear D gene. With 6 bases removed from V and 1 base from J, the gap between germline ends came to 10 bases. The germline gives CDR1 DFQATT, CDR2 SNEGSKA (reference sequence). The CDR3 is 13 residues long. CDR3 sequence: CSAQDFAKNIQYF. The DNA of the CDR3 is TGCAGTGCCCAGGATTTTGCCAAAAACATTCAGTACTTC.

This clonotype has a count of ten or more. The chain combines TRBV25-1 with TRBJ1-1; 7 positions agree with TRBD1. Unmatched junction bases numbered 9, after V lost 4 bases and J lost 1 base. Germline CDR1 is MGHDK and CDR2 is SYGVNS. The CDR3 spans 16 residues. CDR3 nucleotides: TGTGCCAGCAGTGTCCCGAGGGGGCGGGGGAACACTGAAGCTTTCTTT. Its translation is CASSVPRGRGNTEAFF.

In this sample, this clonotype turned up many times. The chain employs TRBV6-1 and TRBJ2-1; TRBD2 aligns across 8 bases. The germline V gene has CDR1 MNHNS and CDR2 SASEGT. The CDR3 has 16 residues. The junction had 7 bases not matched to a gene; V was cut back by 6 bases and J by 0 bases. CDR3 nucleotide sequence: TGTGCCAGCAGCACTACTAGCGGATTCTCCTACAATGAGCAGTTCTTC. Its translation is CASSTTSGFSYNEQFF.

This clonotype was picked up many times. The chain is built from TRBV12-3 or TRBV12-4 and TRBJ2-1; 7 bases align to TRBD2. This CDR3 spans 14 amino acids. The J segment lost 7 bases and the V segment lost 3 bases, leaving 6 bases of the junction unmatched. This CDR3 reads CASSFGGSGNEQFF. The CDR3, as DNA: TGTGCCAGCAGTTTTGGCGGGAGTGGGAATGAGCAGTTCTTC.

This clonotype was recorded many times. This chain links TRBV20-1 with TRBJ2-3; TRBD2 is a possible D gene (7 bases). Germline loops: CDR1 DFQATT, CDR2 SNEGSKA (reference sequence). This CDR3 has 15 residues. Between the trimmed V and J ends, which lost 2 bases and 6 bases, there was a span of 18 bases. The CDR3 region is CSARKGGRALDTQYF. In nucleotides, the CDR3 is TGCAGTGCTAGAAAAGGGGGGAGGGCACTGGATACGCAGTATTTT.

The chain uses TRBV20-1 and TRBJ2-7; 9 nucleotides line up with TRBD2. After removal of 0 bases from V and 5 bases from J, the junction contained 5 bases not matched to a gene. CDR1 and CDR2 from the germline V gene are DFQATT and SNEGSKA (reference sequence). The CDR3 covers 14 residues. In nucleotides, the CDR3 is TGCAGTGCTAGAGATGGTAGCGGGAGTAACGAGCAGTACGTC. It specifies CSARDGSGSNEQYV.

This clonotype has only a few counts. The CDR3 reads CASSQDPRAGPPYEQYF. The DNA of the CDR3 is TGTGCCAGCAGCCAAGATCCCCGGGCGGGACCCCCCTACGAGCAGTACTTC. The chain uses TRBV3-1 and TRBJ2-7; TRBD2 might be the D (6 bases). V was cut by 0 bases and J by 2 bases, with 17 bases left in between. CDR1 is LGHDT and CDR2 is YNNKEL in the germline V gene (reference sequence). The CDR3 spans 17 residues.

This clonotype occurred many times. CDR3 sequence reads: CASSQDRWGQETQYF. The CDR3 region has the DNA TGCGCCAGCAGCCAAGATCGTTGGGGGCAAGAGACCCAGTACTTC. The J gene is TRBJ2-5, the V gene TRBV4-3; D is tentatively TRBD1 or TRBD2 (5 bases each). Germline V gives CDR1 LGHNA, CDR2 YSLEER. The CDR3 totals 15 residues. Trimming took 0 bases from V and 2 from J, leaving 10 bases between them.

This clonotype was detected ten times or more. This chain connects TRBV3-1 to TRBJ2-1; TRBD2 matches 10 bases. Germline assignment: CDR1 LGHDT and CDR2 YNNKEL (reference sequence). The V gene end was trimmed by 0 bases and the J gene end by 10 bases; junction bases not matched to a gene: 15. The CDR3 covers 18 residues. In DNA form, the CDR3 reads TGTGCCAGCAGCCAAGAGGCATTGGCTAGCGGGAGTCTAGGGGAGCAGTTCTTC. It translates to CASSQEALASGSLGEQFF.

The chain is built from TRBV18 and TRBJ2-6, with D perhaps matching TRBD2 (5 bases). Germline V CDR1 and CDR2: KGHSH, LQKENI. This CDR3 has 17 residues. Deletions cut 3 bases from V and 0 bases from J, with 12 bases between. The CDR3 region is CASSPAQLVSGANVLTF. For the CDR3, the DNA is TGTGCCAGCTCACCCGCGCAACTAGTCTCTGGGGCCAACGTCCTGACTTTC.

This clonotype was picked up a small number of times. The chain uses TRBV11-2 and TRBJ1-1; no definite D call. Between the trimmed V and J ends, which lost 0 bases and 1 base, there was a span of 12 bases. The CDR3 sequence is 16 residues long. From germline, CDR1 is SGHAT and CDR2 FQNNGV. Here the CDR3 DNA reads TGTGCCAGCAGCTTAGATGGCGGTCGGAAGAACACTGAAGCTTTCTTT. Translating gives CASSLDGGRKNTEAFF.

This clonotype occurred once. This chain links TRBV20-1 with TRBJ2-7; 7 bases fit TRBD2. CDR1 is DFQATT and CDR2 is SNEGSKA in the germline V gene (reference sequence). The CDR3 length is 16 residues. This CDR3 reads CSARASPDPGDYKQYV. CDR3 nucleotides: TGCAGTGCTAGAGCCTCACCTGATCCCGGGGACTACAAGCAGTACGTC.

This CDR3 reads CASNPLGLAAGELFF. The CDR3, as DNA: TGTGCCAGCAACCCCCTAGGACTAGCAGCGGGGGAGCTGTTTTTT. The chain combines TRBV7-9 with TRBJ2-2, with 8 bases that match TRBD2. Germline V gene data show CDR1 as SEHNR and CDR2 as FQNEAQ (reference sequence). Losses at the gene ends were 7 bases for V and 8 bases for J; bases not matched to a gene: 12. The length of the CDR3 is 15 residues.

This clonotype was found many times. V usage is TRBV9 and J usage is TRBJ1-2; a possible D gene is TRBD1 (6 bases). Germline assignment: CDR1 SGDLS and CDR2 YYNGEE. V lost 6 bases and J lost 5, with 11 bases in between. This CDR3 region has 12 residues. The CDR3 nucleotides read TGTGCCAGCAATGGGGGGCAATATGGCTACACCTTC. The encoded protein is CASNGGQYGYTF.

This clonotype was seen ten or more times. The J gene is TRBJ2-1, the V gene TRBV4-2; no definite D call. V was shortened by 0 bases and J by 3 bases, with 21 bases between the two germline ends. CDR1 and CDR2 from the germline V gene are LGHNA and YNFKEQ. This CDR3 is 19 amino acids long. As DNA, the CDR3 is TGTGCCAGCAGCCAAGATTCCGTTCGGCGAAGTAGTTTCTACAATGAGCAGTTCTTC. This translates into CASSQDSVRRSSFYNEQFF.

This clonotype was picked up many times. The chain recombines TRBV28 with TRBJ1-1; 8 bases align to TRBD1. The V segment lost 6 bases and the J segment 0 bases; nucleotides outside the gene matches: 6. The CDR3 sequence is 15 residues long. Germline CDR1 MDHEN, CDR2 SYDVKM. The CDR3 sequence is CASRNNRGMNTEAFF. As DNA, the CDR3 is TGTGCCAGCAGGAATAACAGGGGGATGAACACTGAAGCTTTCTTT.

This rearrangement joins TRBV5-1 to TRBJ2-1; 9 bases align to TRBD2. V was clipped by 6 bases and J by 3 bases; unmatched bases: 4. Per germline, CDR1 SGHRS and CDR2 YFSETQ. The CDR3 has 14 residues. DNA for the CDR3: TGCGCCAGCAAAGGCGGGAGGGACTACAATGAGCAGTTCTTC. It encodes CASKGGRDYNEQFF.

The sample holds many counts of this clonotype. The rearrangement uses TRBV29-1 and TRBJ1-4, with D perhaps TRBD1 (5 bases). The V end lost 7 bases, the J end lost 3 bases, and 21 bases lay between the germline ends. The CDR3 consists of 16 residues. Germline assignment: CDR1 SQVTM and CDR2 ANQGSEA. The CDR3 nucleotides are TGCAGCGCCATTGGGCAGGGTAAATCAGCTAATGAAAAACTGTTTTTT. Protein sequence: CSAIGQGKSANEKLFF.

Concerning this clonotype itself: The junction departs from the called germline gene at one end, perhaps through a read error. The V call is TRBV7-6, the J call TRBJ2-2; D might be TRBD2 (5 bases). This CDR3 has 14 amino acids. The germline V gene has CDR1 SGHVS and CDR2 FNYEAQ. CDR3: CASSLAGNTGELVF. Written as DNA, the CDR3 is TGTGCCAGCAGCTTAGCAGGAAACACCGGGGAGCTGGTTTTT.

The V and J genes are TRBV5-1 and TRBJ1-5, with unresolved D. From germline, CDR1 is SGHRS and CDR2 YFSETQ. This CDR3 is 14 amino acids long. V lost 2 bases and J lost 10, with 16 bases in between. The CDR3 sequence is CASSLSPGPSPQHF. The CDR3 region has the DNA TGCGCCAGCAGCTTAAGCCCCGGCCCTAGCCCCCAGCATTTT.